This T cell receptor (beta chain) is drawn from a study of Graves' ophthalmopathy and Graves' hyperthyroidism. With 3 bases clipped from V and 3 bases from J, the junction kept 6 bases outside the gene matches. The germline CDR1 and CDR2 sequences are SNHLY and FYNNEI. This CDR3 has 18 residues. For donors with ophthalmopathy, the disease showed moderate-to-severe activity, reached CAS ≥3 and NOSPECS ≥4, and had lasted under 3 months. PBMCs were isolated by Ficoll-Paque density gradient centrifugation, using roughly 11 ml of fresh peripheral blood as the starting material. Amplification of the TCR beta CDR3 regions used RNA transcripts (as template). First-round RT-PCR used HTBI primers; second-round multiplex PCR followed. Via MiXCR, TCRdb re-called the multiplex PCR reads, giving one row per CDR3 protein. The table shows about 640,000 distinct CDR3 sequences, with roughly 39% occurring only once.

The TCR comes from an adult man with Graves' ophthalmopathy. V usage is TRBV2 and J usage is TRBJ2-2, with 14 bases lining up with TRBD2. Sample: peripheral blood. CDR3: CASSETSGRVADTGELFF. CDR3 nucleotides: TGTGCCAGCAGTGAGACTAGCGGGAGGGTCGCGGACACCGGGGAGCTGTTTTTT.